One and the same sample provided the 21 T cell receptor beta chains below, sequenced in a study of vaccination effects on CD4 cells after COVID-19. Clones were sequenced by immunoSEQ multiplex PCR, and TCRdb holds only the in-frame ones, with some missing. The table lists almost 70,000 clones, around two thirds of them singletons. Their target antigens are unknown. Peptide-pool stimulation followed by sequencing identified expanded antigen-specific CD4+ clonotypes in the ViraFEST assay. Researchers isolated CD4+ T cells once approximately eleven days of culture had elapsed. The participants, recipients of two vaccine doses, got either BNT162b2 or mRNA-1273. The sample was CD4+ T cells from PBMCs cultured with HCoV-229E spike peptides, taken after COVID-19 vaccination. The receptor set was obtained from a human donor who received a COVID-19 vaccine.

The CDR3 sequence is CASSQVLVTDTQYF. The CDR3 nucleotides are TGCGCCAGCAGCCAAGTTCTAGTCACAGATACGCAGTATTTT. The chain is built from TRBV4-1 and TRBJ2-3; D call uncertain. CDR1 and CDR2 from the germline V gene are MGHRA and YSYEKL. Trimming cost V 1 base and J 2 bases, with 7 bases left between them. This CDR3 region has 14 residues.

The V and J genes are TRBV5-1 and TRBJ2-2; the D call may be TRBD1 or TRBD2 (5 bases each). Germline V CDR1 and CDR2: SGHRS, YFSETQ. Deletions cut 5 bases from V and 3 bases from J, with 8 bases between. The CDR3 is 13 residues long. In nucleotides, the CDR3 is TGCGCCAGCAGGAGAGGGGACACCGGGGAGCTGTTTTTT. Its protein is CASRRGDTGELFF.

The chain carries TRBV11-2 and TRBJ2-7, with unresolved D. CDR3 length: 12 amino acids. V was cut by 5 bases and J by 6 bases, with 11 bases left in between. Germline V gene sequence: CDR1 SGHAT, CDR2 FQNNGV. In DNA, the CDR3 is TGTGCCAGCAGCCGCATGCCGAGCGAGCAGTACGTC. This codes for CASSRMPSEQYV.

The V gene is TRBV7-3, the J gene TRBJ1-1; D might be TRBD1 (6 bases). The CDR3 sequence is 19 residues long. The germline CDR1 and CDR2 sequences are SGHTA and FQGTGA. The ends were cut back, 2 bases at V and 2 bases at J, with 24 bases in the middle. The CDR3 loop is CASSLGPYIAGGRNTEAFF. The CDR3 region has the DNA TGTGCCAGCAGCTTAGGCCCGTACATCGCGGGGGGCCGCAACACTGAAGCTTTCTTT. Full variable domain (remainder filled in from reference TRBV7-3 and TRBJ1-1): GAGVSQTPSNKVTEKGKYVELRCDPISGHTALYWYRQSLGQGPEFLIYFQGTGAADDSGLPNDRFFAVRPEGSVSTLKIQRTERGDSAVYLCASSLGPYIAGGRNTEAFFGQGTRLTVV.

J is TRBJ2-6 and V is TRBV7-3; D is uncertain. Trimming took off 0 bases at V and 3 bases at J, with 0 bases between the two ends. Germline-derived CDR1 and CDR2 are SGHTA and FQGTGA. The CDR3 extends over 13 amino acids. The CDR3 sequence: CASSLTGANVLTF. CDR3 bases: TGTGCCAGCAGCTTAACTGGGGCCAACGTCCTGACTTTC. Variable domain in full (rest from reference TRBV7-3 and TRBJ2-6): GAGVSQTPSNKVTEKGKYVELRCDPISGHTALYWYRQSLGQGPEFLIYFQGTGAADDSGLPNDRFFAVRPEGSVSTLKIQRTERGDSAVYLCASSLTGANVLTFGAGSRLTVL.

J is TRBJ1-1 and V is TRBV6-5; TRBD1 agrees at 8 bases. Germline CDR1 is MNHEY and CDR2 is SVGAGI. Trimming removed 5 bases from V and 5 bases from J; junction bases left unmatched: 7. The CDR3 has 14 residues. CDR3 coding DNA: TGTGCCAGCAGTCACCGGGACAGGCATACTGAAGCTTTCTTT. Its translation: CASSHRDRHTEAFF.

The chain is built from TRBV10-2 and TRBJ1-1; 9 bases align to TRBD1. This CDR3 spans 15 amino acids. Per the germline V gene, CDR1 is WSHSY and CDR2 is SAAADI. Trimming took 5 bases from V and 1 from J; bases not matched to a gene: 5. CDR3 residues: CASSPGTGTNTEAFF. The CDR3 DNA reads TGCGCCAGCAGTCCCGGGACAGGGACGAACACTGAAGCTTTCTTT.

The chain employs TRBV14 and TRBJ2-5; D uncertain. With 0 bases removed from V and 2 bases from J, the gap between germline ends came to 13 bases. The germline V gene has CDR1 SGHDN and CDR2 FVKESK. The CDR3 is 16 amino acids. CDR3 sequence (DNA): TGTGCCAGCAGCCAAGATCACCCGGGCCGACAAGAGACCCAGTACTTC. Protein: CASSQDHPGRQETQYF.

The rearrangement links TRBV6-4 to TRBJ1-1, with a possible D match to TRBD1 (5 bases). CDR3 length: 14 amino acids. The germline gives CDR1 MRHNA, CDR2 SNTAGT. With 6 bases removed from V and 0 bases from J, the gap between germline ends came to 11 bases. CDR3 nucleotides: TGTGCCAGCAGGCAGGGAGGGTTGAACACTGAAGCTTTCTTT. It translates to CASRQGGLNTEAFF.

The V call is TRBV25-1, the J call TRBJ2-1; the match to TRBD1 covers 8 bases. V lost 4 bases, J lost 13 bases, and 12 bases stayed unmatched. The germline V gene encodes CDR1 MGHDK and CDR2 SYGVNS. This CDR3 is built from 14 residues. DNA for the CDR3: TGTGCCAGCAGTGCCCCGACAGGGGCGATAGAACAGTTCTTC. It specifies CASSAPTGAIEQFF.

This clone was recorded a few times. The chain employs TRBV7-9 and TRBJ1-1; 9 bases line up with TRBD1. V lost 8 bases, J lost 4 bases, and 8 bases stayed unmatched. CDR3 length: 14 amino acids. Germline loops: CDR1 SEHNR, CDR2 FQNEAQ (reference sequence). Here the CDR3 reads CASRDRGSVTEAFF. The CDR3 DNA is TGTGCCAGCCGAGACAGGGGGAGTGTCACTGAAGCTTTCTTT.

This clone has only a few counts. In DNA, the CDR3 is TGTGCCAGCAGTTACCTGACAGGGCAGCAGCCCCAGCATTTT. Translated, it gives CASSYLTGQQPQHF. The J gene is TRBJ1-5, the V gene TRBV6-6, with 7 bases matching TRBD1. Germline-derived CDR1 and CDR2 are MNHNY and SVGAGI (reference sequence). V lost 2 bases, J lost 7 bases, and 5 bases stayed unmatched. The CDR3 length is 14 residues.

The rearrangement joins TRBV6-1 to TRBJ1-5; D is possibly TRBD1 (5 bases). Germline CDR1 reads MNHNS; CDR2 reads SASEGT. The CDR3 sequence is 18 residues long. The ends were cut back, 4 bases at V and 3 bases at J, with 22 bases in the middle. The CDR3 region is CASSGIQQVPLFNQPQHF. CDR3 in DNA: TGTGCCAGCAGTGGAATCCAACAGGTTCCTTTATTCAATCAGCCCCAGCATTTT.

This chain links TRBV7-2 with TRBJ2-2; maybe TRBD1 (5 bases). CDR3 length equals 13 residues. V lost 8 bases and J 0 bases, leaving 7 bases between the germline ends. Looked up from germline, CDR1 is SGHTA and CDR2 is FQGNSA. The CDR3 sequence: CASRQTNTGELFF. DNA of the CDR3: TGTGCCAGCCGACAGACGAACACCGGGGAGCTGTTTTTT. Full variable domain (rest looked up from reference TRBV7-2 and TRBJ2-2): GAGVSQSPSNKVTEKGKDVELRCDPISGHTALYWYRQSLGQGLEFLIYFQGNSAPDKSGLPSDRFSAERTGGSVSTLTIQRTQQEDSAVYLCASRQTNTGELFFGEGSRLTVL.

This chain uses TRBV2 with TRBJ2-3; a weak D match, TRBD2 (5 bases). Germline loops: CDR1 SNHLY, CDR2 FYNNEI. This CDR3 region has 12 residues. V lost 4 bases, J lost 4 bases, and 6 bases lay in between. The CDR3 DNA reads TGTGCCAGCAGTGGGGGAGCAGATACGCAGTATTTT. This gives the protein CASSGGADTQYF.

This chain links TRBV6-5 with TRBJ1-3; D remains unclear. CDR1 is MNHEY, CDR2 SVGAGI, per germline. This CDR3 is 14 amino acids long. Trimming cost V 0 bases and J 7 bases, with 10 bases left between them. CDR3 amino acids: CASSYSMARNTIYF. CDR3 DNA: TGTGCCAGCAGTTACTCGATGGCTCGGAACACCATATATTTT.

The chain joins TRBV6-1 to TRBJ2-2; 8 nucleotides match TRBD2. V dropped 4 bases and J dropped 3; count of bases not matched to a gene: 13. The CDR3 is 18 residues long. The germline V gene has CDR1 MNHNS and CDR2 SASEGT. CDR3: CASSVSLVAGGYTGELFF. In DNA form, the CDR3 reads TGTGCCAGCAGTGTCAGCTTGGTGGCGGGGGGTTACACCGGGGAGCTGTTTTTT.

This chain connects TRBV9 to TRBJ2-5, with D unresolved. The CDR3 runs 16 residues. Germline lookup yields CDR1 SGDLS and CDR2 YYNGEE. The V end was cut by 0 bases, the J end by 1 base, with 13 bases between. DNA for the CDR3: TGTGCCAGCAGCGTAGGCTCCCTGTCCCGCCAAGAGACCCAGTACTTC. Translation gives CASSVGSLSRQETQYF.

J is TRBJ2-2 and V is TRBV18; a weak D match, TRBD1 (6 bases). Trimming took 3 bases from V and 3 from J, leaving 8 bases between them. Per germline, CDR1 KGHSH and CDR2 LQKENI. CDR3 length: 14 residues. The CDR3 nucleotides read TGTGCCAGCTCACCGGACAGCTACACCGGGGAGCTGTTTTTT. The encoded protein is CASSPDSYTGELFF.

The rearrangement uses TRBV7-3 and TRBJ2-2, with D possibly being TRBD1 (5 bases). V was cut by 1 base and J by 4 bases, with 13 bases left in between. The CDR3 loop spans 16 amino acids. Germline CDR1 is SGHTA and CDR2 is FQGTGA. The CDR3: CASSLSRQGSTGELFF. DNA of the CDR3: TGTGCCAGCAGCTTAAGTAGGCAGGGAAGCACCGGGGAGCTGTTTTTT.

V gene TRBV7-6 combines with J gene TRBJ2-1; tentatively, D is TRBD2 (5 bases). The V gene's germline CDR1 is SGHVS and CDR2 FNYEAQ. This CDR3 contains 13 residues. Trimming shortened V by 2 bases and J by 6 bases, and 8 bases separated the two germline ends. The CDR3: CASSLISGNEQFF. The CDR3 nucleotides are TGTGCCAGCAGCTTAATAAGCGGCAATGAGCAGTTCTTC.